The rows below give T cell receptor beta chains drawn from one sample of a study of human T cells and chemical hapten exposure. TCRdb processed the RACE reads anew with MiXCR; each CDR3 protein has one entry. The sample holds about 260,000 distinct CDR3 sequences, approximately 8.6% seen once. Here the sequenced sample was whole blood, taken in connection with sensitization to the hapten diphenylcyclopropenone (DPC). The receptor source for this set is a woman in her thirties or forties with alopecia areata. Some clones in this sample may be carry-over from other donors' samples. Both conserved end residues are part of each CDR3. Each record gives: V gene, J gene, clone size, D gene, CDR3 protein, CDR3 DNA. A D gene is named only where the DNA matches it firmly. Some rows have no size entry. The others give once, few or many, or a class for an expanded clone.

TRBV12-3/TRBV12-4,TRBJ2-1,few,TRBD2,CASSPGTSVNEQFF,TGTGCCAGCAGTCCCGGGACTAGCGTTAATGAGCAGTTCTTC
TRBV27,TRBJ1-5,few,.,CASSLGDRYQPQHF,TGTGCCAGCAGTTTAGGGGACCGTTATCAGCCCCAGCATTTT
TRBV12-3/TRBV12-4,TRBJ1-1,many,.,CASSRDGNTEAFF,TGTGCCAGCAGTAGGGACGGGAACACTGAAGCTTTCTTT
TRBV6-2/TRBV6-3,TRBJ2-1,.,.,CASSYGGPIRSHEQFF,TGTGCCAGCAGTTACGGGGGTCCAATCCGCTCCCATGAGCAGTTCTTC
TRBV7-2,TRBJ1-1,.,.,CASSLLRNSEAFF,TGTGCCAGCAGCTTGCTCAGGAACAGTGAAGCTTTCTTT
TRBV11-1,TRBJ2-7,few,.,CASSAGQSREQYF,TGTGCCAGCAGCGCGGGACAGTCCCGCGAGCAGTACTTC
TRBV7-9,TRBJ2-3,few,TRBD1,CASSLQGKVMHF,TGTGCCAGCAGCCTACAGGGGAAGGTCATGCATTTT
TRBV5-5,TRBJ2-7,few,.,CASSLLAAEQYF,TGTGCCAGCAGCTTGTTGGCCGCCGAGCAGTACTTC
TRBV19,TRBJ1-2,.,.,CATALRMKDGYTF,TGTGCCACCGCCCTTAGGATGAAGGATGGCTACACCTTC
TRBV7-8,TRBJ2-5,.,TRBD1,CASSYDRGGETQYF,TGTGCCAGCAGCTACGACAGGGGAGGAGAGACCCAGTACTTC
TRBV6-5,TRBJ2-2,.,.,CASSPWRRGTGELFF,TGTGCCAGCAGTCCGTGGAGAAGGGGCACCGGGGAGCTGTTTTTT
TRBV7-9,TRBJ2-2,.,.,CASSLGSPANTGELFF,TGTGCCAGCAGCTTAGGATCCCCCGCGAACACCGGGGAGCTGTTTTTT
TRBV6-2/TRBV6-3,TRBJ2-1,.,TRBD2,CASSYPTSGDYNEQFF,TGTGCCAGCAGTTACCCGACTAGCGGGGACTACAATGAGCAGTTCTTC
TRBV5-1,TRBJ1-1,few,.,CASRQWMNTEAFF,TGCGCCAGCCGACAGTGGATGAACACTGAAGCTTTCTTT
TRBV18,TRBJ2-7,many,.,CASSPEKEQYF,TGTGCCAGCTCACCCGAAAAGGAGCAGTACTTC
TRBV20-1,TRBJ2-1,few,TRBD2,CSARVAGDNEQFF,TGCAGTGCTAGAGTAGCGGGCGACAATGAGCAGTTCTTC
TRBV29-1,TRBJ2-3,few,TRBD2,CSVSPPGLADFTDTQYF,TGCAGCGTTAGCCCTCCGGGACTAGCGGATTTCACAGATACGCAGTATTTT
TRBV12-3/TRBV12-4,TRBJ2-5,few,.,CASSFEGTQETQYF,TGTGCCAGCAGTTTCGAGGGGACCCAAGAGACCCAGTACTTC
TRBV28,TRBJ1-2,many,.,CASSRQGMWYGYTF,TGTGCCAGCAGCCGCCAGGGAATGTGGTATGGCTACACCTTC
TRBV9,TRBJ1-4,.,TRBD1,CASSLRQGTNEKLFF,TGTGCCAGCAGCCTTCGACAGGGGACTAATGAAAAACTGTTTTTT
TRBV12-3/TRBV12-4,TRBJ1-5,.,.,CASSSQAGKVQPQHF,TGTGCCAGCAGTTCCCAAGCCGGGAAGGTTCAGCCCCAGCATTTT
TRBV9,TRBJ2-1,.,.,CASSPMRFSYNEQFF,TGTGCCAGCAGCCCAATGCGGTTCTCCTACAATGAGCAGTTCTTC
TRBV20-1,TRBJ2-3,.,.,CSARDGGLRISTDTQYF,TGCAGTGCTAGAGATGGGGGCCTTAGGATTAGTACAGATACGCAGTATTTT
TRBV4-2,TRBJ2-1,many,.,CASSQGGLPNHNEQFF,TGTGCCAGCAGCCAAGGGGGACTCCCGAACCACAATGAGCAGTTCTTC
TRBV29-1,TRBJ2-7,.,.,CSVEDRNIYEQYF,TGCAGCGTTGAAGATCGCAACATCTACGAGCAGTACTTC
TRBV7-6,TRBJ2-7,few,.,CASSLMGGGGNSYEQYF,TGTGCCAGCAGCTTAATGGGTGGAGGGGGTAACTCCTACGAGCAGTACTTC
TRBV20-1,TRBJ2-2,.,TRBD2,CSAKGGRGMSTGELFF,TGCAGTGCTAAAGGCGGGAGGGGGATGAGCACCGGGGAGCTGTTTTTT
TRBV5-1,TRBJ2-5,few,TRBD1,CASSWKTGGGETQYF,TGCGCCAGCAGCTGGAAGACAGGGGGCGGAGAGACCCAGTACTTC